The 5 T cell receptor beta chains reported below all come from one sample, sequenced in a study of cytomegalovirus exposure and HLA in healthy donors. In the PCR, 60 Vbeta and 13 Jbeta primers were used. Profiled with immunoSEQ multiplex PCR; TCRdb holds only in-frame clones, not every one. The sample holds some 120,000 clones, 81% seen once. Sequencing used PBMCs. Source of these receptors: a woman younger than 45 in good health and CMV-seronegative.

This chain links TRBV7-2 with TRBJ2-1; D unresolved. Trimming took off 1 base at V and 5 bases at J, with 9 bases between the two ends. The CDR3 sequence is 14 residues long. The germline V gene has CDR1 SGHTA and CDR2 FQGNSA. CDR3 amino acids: CASSLVNTNNEQFF. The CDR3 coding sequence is TGTGCCAGCAGCTTAGTCAACACAAACAATGAGCAGTTCTTC.

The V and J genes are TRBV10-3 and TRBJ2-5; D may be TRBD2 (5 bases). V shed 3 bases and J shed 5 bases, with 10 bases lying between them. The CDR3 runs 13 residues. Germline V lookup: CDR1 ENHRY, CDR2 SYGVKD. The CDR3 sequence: CAISEGLGETQYF. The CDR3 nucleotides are TGTGCCATCAGTGAAGGACTCGGGGAGACCCAGTACTTC.

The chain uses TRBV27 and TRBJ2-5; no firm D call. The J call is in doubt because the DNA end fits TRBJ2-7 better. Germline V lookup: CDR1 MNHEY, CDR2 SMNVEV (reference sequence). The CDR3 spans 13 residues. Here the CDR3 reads CASSFGWNYEQYF. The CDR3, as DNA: TGTGCCAGCAGTTTCGGCTGGAACTACGAGCAGTACTTC.

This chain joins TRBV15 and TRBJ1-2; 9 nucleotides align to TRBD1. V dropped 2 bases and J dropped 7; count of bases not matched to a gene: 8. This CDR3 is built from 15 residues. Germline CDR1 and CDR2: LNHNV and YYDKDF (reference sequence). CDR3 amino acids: CATSRPGTGSSGYTF. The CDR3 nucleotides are TGTGCCACCAGCAGACCCGGGACAGGGAGCTCTGGCTACACCTTC.

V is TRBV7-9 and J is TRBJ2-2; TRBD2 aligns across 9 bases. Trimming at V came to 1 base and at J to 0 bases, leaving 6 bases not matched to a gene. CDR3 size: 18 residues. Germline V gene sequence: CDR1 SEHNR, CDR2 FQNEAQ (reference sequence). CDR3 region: CASSLGSGLASNTGELFF. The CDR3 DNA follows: TGTGCCAGCAGCTTAGGATCGGGACTAGCTTCGAACACCGGGGAGCTGTTTTTT.